The 29 T cell receptor beta chains below were found in one sample sequenced in a study of monozygotic twins with cystic fibrosis. Clones were read by immunoSEQ multiplex PCR, and TCRdb kept only the in-frame ones, dropping some. The sample shows around 9,500 clones, over 98% of them seen only once. The sequenced sample consisted of blood. These TCRs come from a girl between 2 and 10 years old with cystic fibrosis.

This clone was seen just once. J is TRBJ2-3 and V is TRBV7-3, with TRBD2 matching 8 bases. Trimming cost V 3 bases and J 1 base; bases outside gene matches: 3. The CDR3 consists of 15 residues. Germline CDR1 and CDR2: SGHTA and FQGTGA. The chain's CDR3 is CASSFSGTGTDTQYF. The CDR3 DNA follows: TGTGCCAGCAGCTTTAGCGGGACGGGCACAGATACGCAGTATTTT.

This rearrangement joins TRBV2 to TRBJ2-2; D possibly corresponds to TRBD1 (6 bases). This CDR3 has 16 residues. Germline CDR1 is SNHLY and CDR2 is FYNNEI. V lost 8 bases and J lost 0, with 16 bases in between. CDR3 DNA: TGTGCCAGCGATTGGGGGCGAGAATCGAACACCGGGGAGCTGTTTTTT. Protein product: CASDWGRESNTGELFF.

J is TRBJ2-3 and V is TRBV19; D not certain. Trimming cost V 3 bases and J 8 bases, with 9 bases left between them. The CDR3 extends over 12 amino acids. Germline loops: CDR1 LNHDA, CDR2 SQIVND (reference sequence). CDR3 amino acids: CASSIDRSTQYF. The CDR3 DNA follows: TGTGCCAGTAGTATTGATCGGAGTACGCAGTATTTT.

The chain links TRBV30 to TRBJ2-1; 7 positions match TRBD1. The length of the CDR3 is 10 residues. From germline, CDR1 is GTSNPN and CDR2 SVGIG (reference sequence). J was trimmed by 10 bases and V by 8 bases; bases with no gene match: 5. CDR3 DNA: TGTGCCATAAGACAGGGAGAGCAGTTCTTC. It specifies CAIRQGEQFF. Together with reference TRBV30 and TRBJ2-1, the CDR3 gives the full variable domain: SQTIHQWPATLVQPVGSPLSLECTVEGTSNPNLYWYRQAAGRGLQLLFYSVGIGQISSEVPQNLSASRPQDRQFILSSKKLLLSDSGFYLCAIRQGEQFFGPGTRLTVL.

The V call is TRBV21-1, the J call TRBJ1-2. TRBV21-1 is deemed a pseudogene. The CDR3 runs to 15 residues. Here the CDR3 reads CASSQPFSGEDGYTF. The CDR3 DNA follows: TGTGCCAGCAGCCAGCCCTTCTCAGGAGAAGATGGCTACACCTTC.

This chain uses TRBV18 with TRBJ1-2, with 9 bases aligning to TRBD1. The CDR3 spans 14 residues. Germline loops: CDR1 KGHSH, CDR2 LQKENI. V gave up 3 bases and J gave up 3 bases; unmatched junction bases: 2. The chain's CDR3 is CASSPTGGDYGYTF. The CDR3 coding sequence is TGTGCCAGCTCACCTACAGGGGGCGACTATGGCTACACCTTC.

Only a few counts were recorded for this clone. This chain joins TRBV7-6 and TRBJ2-7; a weak D match, TRBD2 (5 bases). The germline V gene encodes CDR1 SGHVS and CDR2 FNYEAQ. The CDR3 extends over 13 amino acids. Deletions cut 3 bases from V and 3 bases from J, with 9 bases between. CDR3 residues: CASSLGDGYEQYF. Here the CDR3 DNA reads TGTGCCAGCAGCTTGGGAGACGGCTACGAGCAGTACTTC.

Only one count was recorded for this clone. The J gene is TRBJ2-7, the V gene TRBV11-2; 9 nucleotides align to TRBD1. CDR3 size: 14 residues. V shed 3 bases, J shed 4 bases, and the junction held 4 bases outside the gene matches. Germline-derived CDR1 and CDR2 are SGHAT and FQNNGV. The CDR3 protein is CASSFTGTGYEQYF. Written as DNA, the CDR3 is TGTGCCAGCAGCTTCACCGGGACAGGGTACGAGCAGTACTTC. The full variable domain, its missing parts supplied by reference TRBV11-2 and TRBJ2-7, is EAGVAQSPRYKIIEKRQSVAFWCNPISGHATLYWYQQILGQGPKLLIQFQNNGVVDDSQLPKDRFSAERLKGVDSTLKIQPAKLEDSAVYLCASSFTGTGYEQYFGPGTRLTVT.

The chain joins TRBV13 to TRBJ1-3; D is ambiguous. Germline CDR1 PRHDT, CDR2 FYEKMQ (reference sequence). CDR3 size: 14 residues. Trimming shortened V by 3 bases and J by 4 bases, and 10 bases separated the two germline ends. The CDR3 nucleotides are TGTGCCAGCAGCTTTCGGGCTGAGGGAAACACCATATATTTT. It yields the protein CASSFRAEGNTIYF.

The V call is TRBV6-6, the J call TRBJ1-1; D remains unclear. The V gene's germline CDR1 is MNHNY and CDR2 SVGAGI (reference sequence). V was pared by 4 bases and J by 0 bases, with 9 bases between. The CDR3 has 14 residues. CDR3 sequence: CASSLRTVNTEAFF. CDR3 coding DNA: TGTGCCAGCAGTTTACGGACGGTGAACACTGAAGCTTTCTTT.

V usage is TRBV29-1 and J usage is TRBJ2-5, with D perhaps TRBD1 (6 bases). CDR3 size: 17 residues. Between the trimmed V and J ends, which lost 6 bases and 1 base, there was a span of 24 bases. The V gene's germline CDR1 is SQVTM and CDR2 ANQGSEA. The CDR3, as DNA: TGCAGCGTCCTAAACACAGGGAGAGGGGGAACCCAAGAGACCCAGTACTTC. This translates into CSVLNTGRGGTQETQYF. Full variable domain (rest looked up from reference TRBV29-1 and TRBJ2-5): SAVISQKPSRDICQRGTSLTIQCQVDSQVTMMFWYRQQPGQSLTLIATANQGSEATYESGFVIDKFPISRPNLTFSTLTVSNMSPEDSSIYLCSVLNTGRGGTQETQYFGPGTRLLVL.

The chain links TRBV11-2 to TRBJ2-5, with 9 bases that match TRBD1. The CDR3 is 16 amino acids. Germline CDR1 and CDR2: SGHAT and FQNNGV. V shed 2 bases, J shed 5 bases, and the junction held 9 bases outside the gene matches. The CDR3 nucleotides read TGTGCCAGCAGCTTAAAGGACAGGGGCTTTGGGGAGACCCAGTACTTC. This encodes CASSLKDRGFGETQYF.

The chain recombines TRBV9 with TRBJ2-1; the D is unclear. The CDR3 covers 14 residues. Germline V lookup: CDR1 SGDLS, CDR2 YYNGEE. The V gene lost 3 bases and the J gene lost 5 bases, with 12 bases spanning the gap. DNA of the CDR3: TGTGCCAGCAGCGACAGACGGCACCACAATGAGCAGTTCTTC. It specifies CASSDRRHHNEQFF. The full variable domain, its missing parts supplied by reference TRBV9 and TRBJ2-1, is DSGVTQTPKHLITATGQRVTLRCSPRSGDLSVYWYQQSLDQGLQFLIQYYNGEERAKGNILERFSAQQFPDLHSELNLSSLELGDSALYFCASSDRRHHNEQFFGPGTRLTVL.

V usage is TRBV5-8 and J usage is TRBJ1-5; no firm D call. Germline V gives CDR1 SGHTS, CDR2 YDEGEE. The CDR3 extends over 14 amino acids. The ends were cut back, 0 bases at V and 4 bases at J, with 8 bases in the middle. The CDR3 loop reads CASSLVGINQPQHF. The CDR3 DNA follows: TGTGCCAGCAGCTTGGTGGGGATAAATCAGCCCCAGCATTTT.

This clone was seen a single time. The chain is built from TRBV30 and TRBJ1-1; D not resolved. The V end was cut by 2 bases, the J end by 11 bases, with 15 bases between. Per the germline V gene, CDR1 is GTSNPN and CDR2 is SVGIG (reference sequence). CDR3 length: 12 amino acids. This chain's CDR3 is CAWSHLGVMAFF. The CDR3 DNA reads as TGTGCCTGGAGTCACTTAGGAGTCATGGCTTTCTTT.

CDR3 nucleotides: TGTGCCATCAGTGAGTCGGCGGGTAACAAGTACTTC. Encoded protein: CAISESAGNKYF. The chain employs TRBV10-3 and TRBJ2-7, with D maybe TRBD2 (5 bases). This CDR3 has 12 amino acids. The germline V gene encodes CDR1 ENHRY and CDR2 SYGVKD. Trimming took 0 bases from V and 11 from J, leaving 11 bases between them.

The CDR3 sequence: CASSSGRASTDTQYF. The CDR3 DNA reads as TGTGCCAGCAGTAGCGGGAGGGCCAGCACAGATACGCAGTATTTT. The genes are TRBV6-4 and TRBJ2-3, with 10 positions matching TRBD2. J was trimmed by 0 bases and V by 5 bases; bases with no gene match: 2. The CDR3 totals 15 residues. Germline assignment: CDR1 MRHNA and CDR2 SNTAGT.

This chain joins TRBV4-2 and TRBJ1-2, with D perhaps matching TRBD1 (6 bases). CDR3 length: 16 residues. The germline V and J ends were trimmed by 0 bases and 5 bases, with 16 bases remaining between them. Germline CDR1 LGHNA, CDR2 YNFKEQ. The CDR3 sequence: CASSQERVGGQYGYTF. CDR3 sequence (DNA): TGTGCCAGCAGCCAAGAACGGGTCGGGGGACAATATGGCTACACCTTC.

In its sample, this clone was seen once. V gene TRBV29-1 combines with J gene TRBJ2-5, with D unresolved. The V gene lost 6 bases and the J gene lost 5 bases, with 13 bases spanning the gap. Germline CDR1 and CDR2: SQVTM and ANQGSEA. The CDR3 loop spans 12 amino acids. CDR3 region: CSVADTSETQYF. Written as DNA, the CDR3 is TGCAGCGTCGCTGACACCTCTGAGACCCAGTACTTC.

The gene calls are TRBV4-3 and TRBJ2-1, with a possible D match to TRBD1 (6 bases). There are 17 residues in the CDR3. Germline-derived CDR1 and CDR2 are LGHNA and YSLEER. Trimming took 0 bases from V and 3 from J, leaving 15 bases between them. CDR3 in amino acids: CASSQEGAETIYNEQFF. The CDR3 DNA reads as TGCGCCAGCAGCCAAGAGGGGGCGGAGACCATCTACAATGAGCAGTTCTTC.

V and J are TRBV6-1 and TRBJ2-2, with D perhaps matching TRBD1 (5 bases). This CDR3 spans 15 amino acids. Germline CDR1 reads MNHNS; CDR2 reads SASEGT. V lost 1 base and J 5 bases, leaving 11 bases between the germline ends. In DNA form, the CDR3 reads TGTGCCAGCAGTGAAGAGGGGCGACAGACCGGGGAGCTGTTTTTT. Amino acids: CASSEEGRQTGELFF.

The CDR3 DNA follows: TGTGCCAGCAGCCAAATGTTAGCGGGAGGAGGGTACAATGAGCAGTTCTTC. It yields the protein CASSQMLAGGGYNEQFF. The chain uses TRBV14 and TRBJ2-1; 10 nucleotides agree with TRBD2. V shed 2 bases and J 4 bases; nucleotides not matched to a gene: 8. The germline V gene has CDR1 SGHDN and CDR2 FVKESK. CDR3 length: 17 amino acids.

The chain links TRBV5-1 to TRBJ2-7, with 7 bases aligning to TRBD1. The length of the CDR3 is 15 residues. The germline CDR1 and CDR2 sequences are SGHRS and YFSETQ. The J segment lost 1 base and the V segment lost 1 base, leaving 5 bases of the junction unmatched. The CDR3 region is CASSLIQGPSYEQYF. The CDR3 region has the DNA TGCGCCAGCAGCTTGATACAGGGGCCATCCTACGAGCAGTACTTC.

The V and J genes are TRBV9 and TRBJ2-3, with D uncertain. Germline CDR1 is SGDLS and CDR2 is YYNGEE. Trimming took off 0 bases at V and 0 bases at J, with 2 bases between the two ends. The CDR3 is 13 residues long. CDR3 protein: CASSVESTDTQYF. In nucleotides, the CDR3 is TGTGCCAGCAGCGTAGAAAGCACAGATACGCAGTATTTT.

V gene TRBV7-9 combines with J gene TRBJ1-1; 9 bases fit TRBD1. The CDR3 is 18 amino acids. The junction had 18 bases not matched to a gene; V was cut back by 2 bases and J by 8 bases. Germline CDR1 reads SEHNR; CDR2 reads FQNEAQ (reference sequence). CDR3 amino acids: CASSLSTGGAGSGSEAFF. As DNA, the CDR3 is TGTGCCAGCAGCTTAAGCACAGGGGGCGCGGGATCCGGATCCGAAGCTTTCTTT.

V gene TRBV19 combines with J gene TRBJ1-2, with D tentatively TRBD1 (6 bases). Germline V gene sequence: CDR1 LNHDA, CDR2 SQIVND (reference sequence). This CDR3 contains 15 residues. Deletions cut 7 bases from V and 8 bases from J, with 23 bases between. CDR3 protein: CASTPTPGVAQGYTF. DNA for the CDR3: TGTGCCAGTACCCCCACCCCAGGGGTCGCGCAGGGCTACACCTTC.

The chain has TRBV9 and TRBJ1-4; TRBD1 matches at 7 bases. From germline, CDR1 is SGDLS and CDR2 YYNGEE. The junction had 6 bases not matched to a gene; V was cut back by 4 bases and J by 3 bases. The CDR3 has 15 amino acids. As DNA, the CDR3 is TGTGCCAGCAGCCAACAGGGGATGGCTAATGAAAAACTGTTTTTT. Translation: CASSQQGMANEKLFF.

This chain joins TRBV11-2 and TRBJ1-1, with 7 bases that match TRBD1. Germline trimming cut 1 base from V and 11 bases from J; bases unmatched to any gene: 4. Germline lookup yields CDR1 SGHAT and CDR2 FQNNGV. CDR3 length equals 12 residues. Written as DNA, the CDR3 is TGTGCCAGCAGCTTAGTGGGACAGTCGGCTTTCTTT. The encoded protein is CASSLVGQSAFF.

This chain joins TRBV7-9 and TRBJ1-1; 8 nucleotides line up with TRBD1. Germline trimming cut 5 bases from V and 4 bases from J; bases unmatched to any gene: 9. This CDR3 comprises 15 residues. The germline gives CDR1 SEHNR, CDR2 FQNEAQ (reference sequence). CDR3 amino acids: CASSAAPTGGTEAFF. In DNA form, the CDR3 reads TGTGCCAGCAGCGCTGCACCTACAGGGGGCACTGAAGCTTTCTTT.